In its sample, the clone carrying this T cell receptor beta chain was seen a few times. This sample is part of a study of STAT5B mutations in CD4+ large granular lymphocyte leukemia. Trimming cost V 0 bases and J 7 bases, with 16 bases left between them. The CDR3 length is 16 residues. Germline V CDR1 and CDR2: LGHNA, YSLEER. TCRdb keeps only in-frame clones here, not all; method: immunoSEQ multiplex PCR. The table records approximately 40,000 clones, roughly 79% of them present only once. The chain carries TRBV4-3 and TRBJ1-5; the D is unclear. The sequencing input was CD4+ T cells from blood buffy coats. The receptor was derived from a human donor in good health. CDR3 protein: CASSQEIRLESQPQHF. Here the CDR3 DNA reads TGCGCCAGCAGCCAAGAAATCCGACTGGAGTCCCAGCCCCAGCATTTT.